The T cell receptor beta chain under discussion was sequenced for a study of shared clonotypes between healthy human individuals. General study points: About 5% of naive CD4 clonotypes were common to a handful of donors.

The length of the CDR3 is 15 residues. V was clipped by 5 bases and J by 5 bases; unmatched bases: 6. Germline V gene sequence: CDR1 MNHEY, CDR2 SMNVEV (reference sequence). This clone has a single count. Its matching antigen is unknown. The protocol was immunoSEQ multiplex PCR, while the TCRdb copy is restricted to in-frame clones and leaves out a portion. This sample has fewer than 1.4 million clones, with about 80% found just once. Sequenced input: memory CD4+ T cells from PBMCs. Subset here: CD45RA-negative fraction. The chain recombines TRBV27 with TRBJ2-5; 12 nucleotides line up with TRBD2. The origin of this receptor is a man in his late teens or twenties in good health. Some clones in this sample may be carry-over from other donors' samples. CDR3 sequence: CASSTLAGGGETQYF. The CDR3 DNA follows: TGTGCCAGCAGTACTCTAGCGGGAGGGGGGGAGACCCAGTACTTC.